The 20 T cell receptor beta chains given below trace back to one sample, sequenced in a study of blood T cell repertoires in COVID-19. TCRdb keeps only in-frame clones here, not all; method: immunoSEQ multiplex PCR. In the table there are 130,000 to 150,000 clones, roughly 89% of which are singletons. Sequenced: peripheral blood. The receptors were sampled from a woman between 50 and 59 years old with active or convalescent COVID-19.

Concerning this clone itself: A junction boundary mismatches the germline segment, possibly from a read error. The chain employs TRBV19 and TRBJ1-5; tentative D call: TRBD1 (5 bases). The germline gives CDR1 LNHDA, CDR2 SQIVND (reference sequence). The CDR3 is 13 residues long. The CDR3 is CASSIGGTTEPRF. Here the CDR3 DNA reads TGTGCCAGTAGTATCGGGGGGACCACGGAGCCCCGTTTT.

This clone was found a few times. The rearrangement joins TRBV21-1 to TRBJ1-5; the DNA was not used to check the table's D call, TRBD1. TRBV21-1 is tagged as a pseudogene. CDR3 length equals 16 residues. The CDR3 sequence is CASSNIPGTENQPQHF. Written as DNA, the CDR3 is TGTGCCAGCAGCAATATCCCCGGGACAGAGAATCAGCCCCAGCATTTT.

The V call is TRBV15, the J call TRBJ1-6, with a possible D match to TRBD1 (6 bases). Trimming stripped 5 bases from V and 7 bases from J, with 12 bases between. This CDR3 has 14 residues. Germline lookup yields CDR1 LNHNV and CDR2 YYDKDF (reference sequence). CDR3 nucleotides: TGTGCCACCAGCTTCCAAACAGGGAATTCACCCCTCCACTTT. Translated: CATSFQTGNSPLHF.

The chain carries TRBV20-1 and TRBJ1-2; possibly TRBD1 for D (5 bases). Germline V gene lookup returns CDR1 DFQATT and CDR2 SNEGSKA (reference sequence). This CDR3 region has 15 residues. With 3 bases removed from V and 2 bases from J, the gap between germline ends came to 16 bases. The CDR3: CSASRTDSRNYGYTF. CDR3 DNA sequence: TGCAGTGCTAGTCGTACAGACAGTCGAAACTATGGCTACACCTTC.

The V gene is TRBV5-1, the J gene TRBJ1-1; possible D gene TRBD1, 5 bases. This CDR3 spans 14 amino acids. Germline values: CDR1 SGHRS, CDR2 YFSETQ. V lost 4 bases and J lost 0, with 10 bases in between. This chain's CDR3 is CASSVRGMNTEAFF. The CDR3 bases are TGCGCCAGCAGCGTTCGGGGGATGAACACTGAAGCTTTCTTT.

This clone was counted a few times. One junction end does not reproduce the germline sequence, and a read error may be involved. Here the CDR3 reads CASSLETHYSNQPQHF. The CDR3 nucleotides are TGTGCCAGTAGTCTAGAAACTCACTATAGCAATCAGCCCCAGCATTTT. The V gene is TRBV19, the J gene TRBJ1-5; unclear D gene. The CDR3 runs to 16 residues. Germline-derived CDR1 and CDR2 are LNHDA and SQIVND (reference sequence).

The CDR3 DNA sequence: TGTGCCAGCAGCGCACGACTAGCGGGAGTAAGTGAGCAGTTCTTC. The encoded protein is CASSARLAGVSEQFF. This chain joins TRBV11-3 and TRBJ2-1, with 12 bases that match TRBD2. From germline, CDR1 is SGHNT and CDR2 YENEEA. V was clipped by 5 bases and J by 9 bases; unmatched bases: 8. The CDR3 spans 15 residues.

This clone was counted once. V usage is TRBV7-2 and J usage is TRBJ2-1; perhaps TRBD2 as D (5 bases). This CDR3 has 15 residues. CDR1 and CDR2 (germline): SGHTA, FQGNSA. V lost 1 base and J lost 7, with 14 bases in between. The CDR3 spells CASSLGRTFRNEQFF. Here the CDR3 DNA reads TGTGCCAGCAGCTTAGGGAGGACTTTCCGGAATGAGCAGTTCTTC.

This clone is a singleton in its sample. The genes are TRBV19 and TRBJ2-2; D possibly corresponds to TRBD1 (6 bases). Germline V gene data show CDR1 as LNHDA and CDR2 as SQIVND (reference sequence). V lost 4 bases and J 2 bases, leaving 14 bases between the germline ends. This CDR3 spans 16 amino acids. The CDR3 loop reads CASSTTGTINTGELFF. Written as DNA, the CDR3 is TGTGCCAGTAGTACTACCGGGACAATTAACACCGGGGAGCTGTTTTTT.

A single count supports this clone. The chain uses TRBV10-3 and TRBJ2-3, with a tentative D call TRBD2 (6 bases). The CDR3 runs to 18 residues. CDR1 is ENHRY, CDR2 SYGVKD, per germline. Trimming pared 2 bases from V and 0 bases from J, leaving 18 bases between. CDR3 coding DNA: TGTGCCATCAGTGAGCCATGGGACTTTTGGGGTAGCACAGATACGCAGTATTTT. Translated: CAISEPWDFWGSTDTQYF.

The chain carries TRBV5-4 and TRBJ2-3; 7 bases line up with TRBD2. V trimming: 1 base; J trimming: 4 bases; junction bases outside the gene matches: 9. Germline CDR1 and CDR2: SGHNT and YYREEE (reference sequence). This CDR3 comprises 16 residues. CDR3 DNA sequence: TGTGCCAGCAGCTTGAAGTCTAGTGGGGGGGCAGATACGCAGTATTTT. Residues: CASSLKSSGGADTQYF.

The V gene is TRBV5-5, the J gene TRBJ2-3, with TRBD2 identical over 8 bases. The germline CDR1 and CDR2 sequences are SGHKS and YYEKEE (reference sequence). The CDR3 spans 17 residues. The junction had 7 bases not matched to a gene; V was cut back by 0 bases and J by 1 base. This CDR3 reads CASSLAPSSGGTDTQYF. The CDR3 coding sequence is TGTGCCAGCAGCTTGGCCCCTAGTAGCGGGGGCACAGATACGCAGTATTTT.

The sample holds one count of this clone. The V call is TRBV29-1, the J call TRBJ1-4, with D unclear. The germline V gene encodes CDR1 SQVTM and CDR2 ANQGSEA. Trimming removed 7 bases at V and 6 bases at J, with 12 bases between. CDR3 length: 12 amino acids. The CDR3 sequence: CSGEGADEKLFF. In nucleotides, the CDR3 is TGCAGCGGAGAGGGCGCGGATGAAAAACTGTTTTTT.

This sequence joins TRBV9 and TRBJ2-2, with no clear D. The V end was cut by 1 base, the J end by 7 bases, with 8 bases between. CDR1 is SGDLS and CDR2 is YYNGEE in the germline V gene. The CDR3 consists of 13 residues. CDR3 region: CASSVKSSGELFF. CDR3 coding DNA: TGTGCCAGCAGCGTAAAATCTAGCGGGGAGCTGTTTTTT.

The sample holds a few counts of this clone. The CDR3 coding sequence is TGCGCCAGCAGCTTGGGACACGGGAACACTGAAGCTTTCTTT. Its translation is CASSLGHGNTEAFF. The chain combines TRBV5-1 with TRBJ1-1; D unclear. The length of the CDR3 is 14 residues. Germline V gene sequence: CDR1 SGHRS, CDR2 YFSETQ. V lost 0 bases to trimming and J lost 1 base, with 7 bases between them. Complete variable domain (other parts from reference TRBV5-1 and TRBJ1-1): KAGVTQTPRYLIKTRGQQVTLSCSPISGHRSVSWYQQTPGQGLQFLFEYFSETQRNKGNFPGRFSGRQFSNSRSEMNVSTLELGDSALYLCASSLGHGNTEAFFGQGTRLTVV.

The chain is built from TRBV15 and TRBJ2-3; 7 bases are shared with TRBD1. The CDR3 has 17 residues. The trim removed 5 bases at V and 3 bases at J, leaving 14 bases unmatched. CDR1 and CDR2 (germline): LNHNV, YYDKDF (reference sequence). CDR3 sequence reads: CATSGKGGWELTDTQYF. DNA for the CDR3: TGTGCCACCAGCGGAAAAGGGGGCTGGGAACTAACAGATACGCAGTATTTT.

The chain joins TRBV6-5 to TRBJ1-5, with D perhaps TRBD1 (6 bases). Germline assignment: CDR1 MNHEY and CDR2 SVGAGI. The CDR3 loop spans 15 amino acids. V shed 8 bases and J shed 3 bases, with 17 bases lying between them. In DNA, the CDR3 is TGTGCCAGCTCCGACAGGCCTCGAGCCAATCAGCCCCAGCATTTT. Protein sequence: CASSDRPRANQPQHF.

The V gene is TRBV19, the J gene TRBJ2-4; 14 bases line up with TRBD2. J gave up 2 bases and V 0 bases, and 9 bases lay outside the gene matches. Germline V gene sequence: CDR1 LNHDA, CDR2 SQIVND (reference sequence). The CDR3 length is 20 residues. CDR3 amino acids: CASSIDGTSGSMGSKNIQYF. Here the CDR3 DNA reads TGTGCCAGTAGTATAGATGGGACTAGCGGGAGTATGGGGTCCAAAAACATTCAGTACTTC.

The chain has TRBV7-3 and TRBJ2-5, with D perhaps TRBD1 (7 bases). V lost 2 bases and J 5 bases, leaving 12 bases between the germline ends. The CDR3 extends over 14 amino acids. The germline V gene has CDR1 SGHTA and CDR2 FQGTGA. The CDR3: CASSLGGGGETQYF. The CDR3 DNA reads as TGTGCCAGCAGCTTAGGAGGGGGCGGGGAGACCCAGTACTTC.

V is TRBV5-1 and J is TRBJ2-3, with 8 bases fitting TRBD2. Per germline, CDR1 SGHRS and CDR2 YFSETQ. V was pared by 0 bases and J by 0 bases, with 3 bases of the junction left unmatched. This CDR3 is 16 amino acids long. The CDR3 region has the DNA TGCGCCAGCAGCTTGGGTCCGGGGGGGAGCACAGATACGCAGTATTTT. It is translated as CASSLGPGGSTDTQYF.